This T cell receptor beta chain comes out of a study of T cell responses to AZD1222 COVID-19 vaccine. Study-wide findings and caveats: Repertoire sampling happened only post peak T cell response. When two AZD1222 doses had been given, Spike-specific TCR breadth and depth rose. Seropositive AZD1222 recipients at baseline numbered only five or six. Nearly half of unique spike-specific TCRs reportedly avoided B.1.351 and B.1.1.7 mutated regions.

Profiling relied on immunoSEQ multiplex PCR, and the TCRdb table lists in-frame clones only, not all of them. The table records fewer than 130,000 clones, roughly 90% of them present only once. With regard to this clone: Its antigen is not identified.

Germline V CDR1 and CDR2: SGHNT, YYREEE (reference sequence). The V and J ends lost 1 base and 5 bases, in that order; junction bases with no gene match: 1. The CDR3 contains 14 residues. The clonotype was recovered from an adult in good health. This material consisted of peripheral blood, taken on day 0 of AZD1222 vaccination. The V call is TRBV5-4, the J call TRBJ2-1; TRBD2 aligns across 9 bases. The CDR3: CASSLLAGHNEQFF. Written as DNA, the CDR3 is TGTGCCAGCAGCTTGCTAGCGGGGCACAATGAGCAGTTCTTC.